This record concerns one T cell receptor beta chain sequence. The read comes to an end 3 residues before the CDR3 does, leaving the germline J gene to fill in the end. Profiling relied on immunoSEQ multiplex PCR, and the TCRdb table lists in-frame clones only, not all of them. The specimen's table records 25,000 to 30,000 clones. This sample stems from a study of T cells in women clearing cervical HPV infection. CDR1 is SGHTA and CDR2 is FQGNSA in the germline V gene. The CDR3 runs to 12 residues. V and J are TRBV7-2 and TRBJ1-1; TRBD1 is a possible D gene (6 bases). The clonotype comes from a woman between 18 and 70 years old with a cervical HPV16 infection that either progressed to CIN3+ or cleared (not recorded which). The sequenced sample consisted of blood buffy coat. The CDR3 bases that were read are TGTGCCAGCAGCTTAGCACAGGGCGTA. It yields the protein CASSLAQGV. In full, the CDR3 reads CASSLAQGVAFF.